The entry below gives a single T cell receptor beta chain sequence along with its context. Its specificity is not known. Repertoires were generated with immunoSEQ multiplex PCR, while TCRdb's copy carries only in-frame clones and drops some. Of 180,000 or so clones listed, around 90% are singletons. CDR3 length: 13 amino acids. Trimming cost V 11 bases and J 4 bases, with 17 bases left between them. Germline V CDR1 and CDR2: SGHTA, FQGNSA. This specimen comes from a study of T cell responses to AZD1222 COVID-19 vaccine. Study-level findings and limits: Reports say nearly half of spike-specific TCRs go after unmutated variant regions. Most donors were white British, females outnumbered males, and clonal diversity was possibly underestimated.

The sequencing used peripheral blood, collected 28 days after the second AZD1222 dose. The origin of this receptor is an adult who received the AZD1222 COVID-19 vaccine. The V gene is TRBV7-2, the J gene TRBJ1-2; no clear D gene. CDR3 bases: TGTGCCTCGCGAGGGAATAGAGGCTATGGCTACACCTTC. Protein product: CASRGNRGYGYTF.